The 20 T cell receptor beta chains presented below share a single source sample, sequenced in a study of blood T cell repertoires in COVID-19. Here immunoSEQ multiplex PCR was the method, and the copy in TCRdb shows in-frame clones only, minus some. The sample contains about 250,000 clones, roughly 80% of which appear only once. Sequencing was carried out using peripheral blood. The receptors originated from a woman older than 75 with acute or convalescent COVID-19.

V and J are TRBV7-7 and TRBJ1-1; D unresolved. The V end was cut by 2 bases, the J end by 1 base, with 5 bases between. CDR3 length equals 13 residues. CDR1 SSHAT and CDR2 FNYEAQ come from the germline V gene (reference sequence). The CDR3 nucleotides read TGTGCCAGCAGCTTATATCCGAACACTGAAGCTTTCTTT. Protein sequence: CASSLYPNTEAFF.

The V gene is TRBV4-1, the J gene TRBJ2-1; 10 bases match TRBD2. The V gene's germline CDR1 is MGHRA and CDR2 YSYEKL. The CDR3 is 17 residues long. The V gene end was trimmed by 3 bases and the J gene end by 4 bases; junction bases not matched to a gene: 9. CDR3 in DNA: TGCGCCAGCAGCCAGGGTTCTACTAGCGGGACGTACAATGAGCAGTTCTTC. It codes for CASSQGSTSGTYNEQFF.

This rearrangement joins TRBV6-4 to TRBJ2-1; TRBD2 is a possible D gene (7 bases). Germline CDR1 and CDR2: MRHNA and SNTAGT. The CDR3 loop spans 15 amino acids. V was pared by 7 bases and J by 9 bases, with 22 bases between. CDR3 sequence reads: CASIRRGAGSAEQFF. In DNA, the CDR3 is TGTGCCAGCATCCGACGGGGGGCGGGTTCGGCTGAGCAGTTCTTC.

This sequence joins TRBV2 and TRBJ2-3; 12 bases match TRBD2. J lost 2 bases, V lost 11 bases, and 8 bases had no gene match. The germline CDR1 and CDR2 sequences are SNHLY and FYNNEI. The CDR3 covers 15 residues. For the CDR3, the DNA is TGTGCCGACAGACTAGCGGGGGCCCTCACAGATACGCAGTATTTT. It translates to CADRLAGALTDTQYF.

The chain links TRBV5-8 to TRBJ1-5; a possible D gene is TRBD1 (6 bases). The CDR3 is made up of 15 amino acids. Looked up from germline, CDR1 is SGHTS and CDR2 is YDEGEE. V was cut by 2 bases and J by 0 bases, with 9 bases left in between. CDR3 in DNA: TGTGCCAGCAGCTTCGACAGGTATAGCAATCAGCCCCAGCATTTT. It codes for CASSFDRYSNQPQHF.

This clone was found once. This chain connects TRBV5-8 to TRBJ1-4; D is uncertain. V was clipped by 6 bases and J by 0 bases, with 9 bases between them. There are 14 residues in the CDR3. Per germline, CDR1 SGHTS and CDR2 YDEGEE. The CDR3, as DNA: TGTGCCAGCAACCGGAGGGCAACTAATGAAAAACTGTTTTTT. This sequence encodes CASNRRATNEKLFF.

This clone was counted between two and nine times. J is TRBJ2-2 and V is TRBV5-6, with D perhaps TRBD2 (5 bases). There are 15 residues in the CDR3. V was shortened by 0 bases and J by 5 bases, with 11 bases between the two germline ends. Germline V gives CDR1 SGHDT, CDR2 YYEEEE. CDR3 in DNA: TGTGCCAGCAGCTTGGGAGGTACTAGAACCGGGGAGCTGTTTTTT. It translates to CASSLGGTRTGELFF.

This clone has only one observation. The rearrangement links TRBV5-1 to TRBJ2-1, with 14 bases that match TRBD2. This CDR3 has 16 amino acids. Germline CDR1 SGHRS, CDR2 YFSETQ. With 5 bases clipped from V and 6 bases from J, the junction kept 7 bases outside the gene matches. CDR3 region: CASRMGLAGVRNEQFF. In nucleotides, the CDR3 is TGCGCCAGCAGGATGGGACTAGCGGGAGTTCGCAATGAGCAGTTCTTC.

The CDR3 DNA sequence: TGTGCCAGCAGCTCTGACGGACAGGGATATTCACCCCTCCACTTT. As protein: CASSSDGQGYSPLHF. The chain is built from TRBV7-3 and TRBJ1-6; 8 nucleotides align to TRBD1. Germline V lookup: CDR1 SGHTA, CDR2 FQGTGA. V shed 4 bases and J 8 bases; nucleotides not matched to a gene: 7. CDR3 size: 15 residues.

The CDR3 DNA follows: TGTGCCAGCAGCTGGGAGGGGAGCGATTCACCCCTCCACTTT. This gives the protein CASSWEGSDSPLHF. This chain joins TRBV11-2 and TRBJ1-6; D perhaps matches TRBD1 (5 bases). The CDR3 loop spans 14 amino acids. The germline gives CDR1 SGHAT, CDR2 FQNNGV. Deletions cut 4 bases from V and 8 bases from J, with 12 bases between.

J is TRBJ1-2 and V is TRBV24-1; D gene uncertain. CDR3 size: 15 residues. CDR1 is KGHDR, CDR2 SFDVKD, per germline. V was cut by 0 bases and J by 2 bases, with 9 bases left in between. CDR3 DNA: TGTGCCACCAGTGATTTGGGGCAGGCAAACTATGGCTACACCTTC. Its protein is CATSDLGQANYGYTF.

J is TRBJ1-1 and V is TRBV24-1; 7 nucleotides match TRBD1. J lost 0 bases, V lost 7 bases, and 4 bases had no gene match. CDR1 is KGHDR, CDR2 SFDVKD, per germline. The CDR3 loop spans 14 amino acids. The CDR3 sequence: CATRNRGLNTEAFF. The CDR3 bases are TGTGCCACCAGGAACAGGGGCCTGAACACTGAAGCTTTCTTT.

The sample holds a few counts of this clone. The genes are TRBV28 and TRBJ1-5; D uncertain. Deletions cut 5 bases from V and 0 bases from J, with 14 bases between. The germline gives CDR1 MDHEN, CDR2 SYDVKM. The CDR3 consists of 16 residues. The CDR3 DNA reads as TGTGCCAGCAGTGGGAGAGGGTTCGATAGCAATCAGCCCCAGCATTTT. Translation: CASSGRGFDSNQPQHF.

The chain combines TRBV29-1 with TRBJ2-1, with 14 nucleotides matching TRBD2. V lost 6 bases to trimming and J lost 7 bases; unmatched junction nucleotides: 17. This CDR3 has 18 residues. CDR1 is SQVTM and CDR2 is ANQGSEA in the germline V gene. CDR3 region: CSVLYREGLAGVVNEQFF. In DNA form, the CDR3 reads TGCAGCGTCCTCTATAGGGAGGGACTAGCGGGAGTGGTTAATGAGCAGTTCTTC.

The chain uses TRBV29-1 and TRBJ2-1; possibly TRBD2 for D (6 bases). There are 16 residues in the CDR3. Germline V CDR1 and CDR2: SQVTM, ANQGSEA. V was trimmed by 5 bases and J by 0 bases, leaving 17 bases between them. In DNA form, the CDR3 reads TGCAGCGTTAAACCCGCGGGACGGGGCTCCTACAATGAGCAGTTCTTC. The encoded protein is CSVKPAGRGSYNEQFF.

The chain carries TRBV4-1 and TRBJ1-4; no definite D call. The germline V gene has CDR1 MGHRA and CDR2 YSYEKL. The CDR3 is 15 amino acids. V was pared by 0 bases and J by 4 bases, with 9 bases between. CDR3 loop: CASSQDGQYNEKLFF. CDR3 sequence (DNA): TGCGCCAGCAGCCAAGATGGGCAGTATAATGAAAAACTGTTTTTT.

CDR3 in DNA: TGTGCCATCAGTGAGGCAGGGGCCGAAGAGACCCAGTACTTC. As protein: CAISEAGAEETQYF. The V and J genes are TRBV10-3 and TRBJ2-5; D may be TRBD1 (6 bases). Trimming cost V 2 bases and J 3 bases, with 10 bases left between them. The germline V gene encodes CDR1 ENHRY and CDR2 SYGVKD. CDR3 size: 14 residues.

This CDR3 is CASSQTSGREQFF. The CDR3 DNA follows: TGTGCCAGCAGCCAGACTAGCGGGAGGGAGCAGTTCTTC. The V and J genes are TRBV3-1 (or the pseudogene TRBV3-2) and TRBJ2-1; 13 nucleotides line up with TRBD2. Germline CDR1 is LGHDT and CDR2 is YNNKEL (reference sequence). The CDR3 totals 13 residues. Trimming took 3 bases from V and 10 from J; bases not matched to a gene: 0.

This clone was detected only once. The chain recombines TRBV7-2 with TRBJ1-2; a weak D match, TRBD1 (5 bases). V was shortened by 6 bases and J by 5 bases, with 25 bases between the two germline ends. Germline-derived CDR1 and CDR2 are SGHTA and FQGNSA. CDR3 length: 17 amino acids. The CDR3 is CASSLTAGMASSYGYTF. The DNA for the CDR3 is TGTGCCAGCAGTTTAACGGCAGGGATGGCGTCATCATATGGCTACACCTTC.

This chain links TRBV30 with TRBJ2-7, with 8 bases lining up with TRBD1. The V and J ends lost 8 bases and 0 bases, in that order; junction bases with no gene match: 9. In germline, CDR1 is GTSNPN, CDR2 SVGIG (reference sequence). There are 14 residues in the CDR3. The CDR3 protein is CAGNRDRSSYEQYF. DNA of the CDR3: TGTGCCGGAAACCGGGACAGGAGCTCCTACGAGCAGTACTTC.